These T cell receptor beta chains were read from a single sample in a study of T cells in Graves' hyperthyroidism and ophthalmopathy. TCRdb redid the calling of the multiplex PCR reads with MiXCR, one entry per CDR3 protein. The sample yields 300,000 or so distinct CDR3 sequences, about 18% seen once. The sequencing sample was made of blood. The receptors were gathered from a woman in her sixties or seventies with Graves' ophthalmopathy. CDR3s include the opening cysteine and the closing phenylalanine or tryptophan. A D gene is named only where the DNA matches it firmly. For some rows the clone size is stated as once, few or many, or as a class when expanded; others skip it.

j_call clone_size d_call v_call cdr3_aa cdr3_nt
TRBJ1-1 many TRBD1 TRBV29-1 CSVAPGQGMNTEAFF TGCAGCGTTGCCCCCGGACAGGGTATGAACACTGAAGCTTTCTTT
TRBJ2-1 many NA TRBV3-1 CASSSSRGPSYNEQFF TGTGCCAGCAGCTCTTCCCGGGGGCCTTCCTACAATGAGCAGTTCTTC
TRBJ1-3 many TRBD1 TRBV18 CASSGGTGRYGNTIYF TGTGCCAGCTCCGGCGGGACAGGGCGGTATGGAAACACCATATATTTT
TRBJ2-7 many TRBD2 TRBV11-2 CASSSRLAGIYEQYF TGTGCCAGCAGCTCTCGACTAGCGGGTATCTACGAGCAGTACTTC
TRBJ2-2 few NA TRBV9 CASRETSATGELFF TGTGCCAGCAGGGAAACTTCAGCTACCGGGGAGCTGTTTTTT
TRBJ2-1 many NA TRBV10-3 CAISAVREQFF TGTGCCATCAGTGCCGTACGTGAGCAGTTCTTC
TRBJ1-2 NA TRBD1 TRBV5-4 CAIARGLNYGYTF TGTGCCATCGCGAGGGGGCTTAACTATGGCTACACCTTC
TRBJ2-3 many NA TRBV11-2 CASSPRGTTDTQYF TGTGCCAGCAGCCCTCGAGGGACCACAGATACGCAGTATTTT
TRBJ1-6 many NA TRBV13 CASAGGNRNSPLHF TGTGCCAGTGCTGGAGGGAACCGAAATTCACCCCTCCACTTT
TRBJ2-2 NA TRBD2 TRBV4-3 CASSQGLAGAGRGELFF TGCGCCAGCAGCCAGGGACTAGCGGGAGCGGGACGCGGGGAGCTGTTTTTT
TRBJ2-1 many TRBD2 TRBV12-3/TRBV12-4 CASSLGTSGRAHEQFF TGTGCCAGCAGTCTAGGGACTAGCGGGAGGGCGCATGAGCAGTTCTTC
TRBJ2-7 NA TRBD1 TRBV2 CASNRGHNYEQYF TGTGCCAGTAACAGGGGCCATAACTACGAGCAGTACTTC
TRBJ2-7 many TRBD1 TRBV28 CASSATGAISYEQYF TGTGCCAGCAGTGCGACAGGGGCGATCTCCTACGAGCAGTACTTC
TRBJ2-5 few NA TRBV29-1 CSVDIATSWETQYF TGCAGCGTTGATATCGCAACTTCTTGGGAGACCCAGTACTTC
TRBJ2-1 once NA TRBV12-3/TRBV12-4 CASTQWGSSYNEQFF TGTGCCAGCACCCAATGGGGGAGCTCCTACAATGAGCAGTTCTTC
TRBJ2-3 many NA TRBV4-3 CASSQDSDRWSTDTQYF TGCGCCAGCAGCCAAGATTCAGACCGATGGAGCACAGATACGCAGTATTTT
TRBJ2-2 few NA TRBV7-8 CASSADWGTNTGELFF TGTGCCAGCAGCGCCGACTGGGGAACGAACACCGGGGAGCTGTTTTTT
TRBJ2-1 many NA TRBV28 CASSLRVGEQFF TGTGCCAGCAGTTTACGGGTGGGTGAGCAGTTCTTC
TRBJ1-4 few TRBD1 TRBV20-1 CSAKEGTGGDEKLFF TGCAGTGCAAAAGAGGGGACAGGGGGGGATGAAAAACTGTTTTTT
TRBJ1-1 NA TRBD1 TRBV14 CASSSRGRTAFF TGTGCCAGCAGCTCGAGGGGGCGTACGGCTTTCTTT
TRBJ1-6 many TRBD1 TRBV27 CASSRDRGYSPLHF TGTGCCAGCAGCCGGGACAGGGGTTATTCACCCCTCCACTTT
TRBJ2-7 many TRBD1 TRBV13 CASSLGQSEQYF TGTGCCAGCAGCCTGGGACAGAGCGAGCAGTACTTC
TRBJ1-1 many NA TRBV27 CASRRSLGTGGEAFF TGTGCCAGCAGGCGCTCGCTGGGTACTGGAGGTGAAGCTTTCTTT
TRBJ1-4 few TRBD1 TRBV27 CASSLHRGANEKLFF TGTGCCAGCAGTCTCCACAGGGGTGCTAATGAAAAACTGTTTTTT
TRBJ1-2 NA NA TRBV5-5 CASSRGQNANYGYAF TGTGCCAGCAGCCGCGGACAGAACGCTAACTATGGCTACGCCTTC
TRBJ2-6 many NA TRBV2 CASSEVAGANVLTF TGTGCCAGCAGTGAGGTGGCTGGGGCCAACGTCCTGACTTTC
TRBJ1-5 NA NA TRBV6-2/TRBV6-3 CASSYTYQTGTSNQPQHF TGTGCCAGCAGTTACACCTATCAGACAGGAACTAGCAATCAGCCCCAGCATTTT
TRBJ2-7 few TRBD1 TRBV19 CASSSLGQGPHYEQYF TGTGCCAGTAGTAGTCTTGGACAGGGGCCCCACTACGAGCAGTACTTC
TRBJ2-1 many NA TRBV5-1 CASSLLAQYNEQFF TGCGCCAGCAGCTTGCTAGCGCAATACAATGAGCAGTTCTTC